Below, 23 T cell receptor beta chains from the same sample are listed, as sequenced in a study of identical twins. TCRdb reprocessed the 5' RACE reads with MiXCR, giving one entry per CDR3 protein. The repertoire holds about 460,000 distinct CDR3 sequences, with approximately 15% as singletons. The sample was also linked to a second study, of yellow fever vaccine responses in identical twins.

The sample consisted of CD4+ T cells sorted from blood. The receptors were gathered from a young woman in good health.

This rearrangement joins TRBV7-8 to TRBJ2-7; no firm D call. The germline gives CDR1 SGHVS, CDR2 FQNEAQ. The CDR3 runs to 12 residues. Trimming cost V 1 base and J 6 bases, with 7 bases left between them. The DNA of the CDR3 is TGTGCCAGCAGCTTAGGAGAGGCCGAGCAGTACTTC. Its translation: CASSLGEAEQYF. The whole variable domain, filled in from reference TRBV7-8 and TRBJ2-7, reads GAGVSQSPRYKVAKRGQDVALRCDPISGHVSLFWYQQALGQGPEFLTYFQNEAQLDKSGLPSDRFFAERPEGSVSTLKIQRTQQEDSAVYLCASSLGEAEQYFGPGTRLTVT.

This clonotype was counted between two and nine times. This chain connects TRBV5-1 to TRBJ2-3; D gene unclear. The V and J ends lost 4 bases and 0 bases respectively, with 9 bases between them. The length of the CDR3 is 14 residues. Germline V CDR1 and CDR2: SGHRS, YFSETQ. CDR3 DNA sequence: TGCGCCAGCAGCATGGGCCGGAGCACAGATACGCAGTATTTT. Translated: CASSMGRSTDTQYF.

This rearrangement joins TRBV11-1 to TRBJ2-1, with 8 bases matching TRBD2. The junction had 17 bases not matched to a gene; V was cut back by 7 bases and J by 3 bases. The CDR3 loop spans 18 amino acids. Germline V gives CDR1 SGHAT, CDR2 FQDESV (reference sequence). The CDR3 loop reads CASIQKTSGGVRYNEQFF. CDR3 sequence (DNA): TGTGCCAGCATCCAAAAAACTAGCGGAGGGGTCCGCTACAATGAGCAGTTCTTC.

CDR3 amino acids: CASSQNPSGRSGRYNEQFF. The CDR3 bases are TGTGCCAGCAGCCAAAACCCTAGCGGGAGATCCGGCAGGTACAATGAGCAGTTCTTC. V is TRBV14 and J is TRBJ2-1; 10 bases fit TRBD2. Looked up from germline, CDR1 is SGHDN and CDR2 is FVKESK. The J segment lost 4 bases and the V segment lost 2 bases, leaving 14 bases of the junction unmatched. The CDR3 covers 19 residues.

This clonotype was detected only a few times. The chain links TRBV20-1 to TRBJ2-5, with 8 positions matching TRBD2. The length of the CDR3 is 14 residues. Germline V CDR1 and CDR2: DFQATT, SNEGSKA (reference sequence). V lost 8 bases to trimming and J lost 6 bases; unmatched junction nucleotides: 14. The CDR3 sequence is CSFGGAGSKKTQYF. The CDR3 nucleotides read TGCAGTTTCGGGGGGGCCGGCTCAAAGAAGACCCAGTACTTC.

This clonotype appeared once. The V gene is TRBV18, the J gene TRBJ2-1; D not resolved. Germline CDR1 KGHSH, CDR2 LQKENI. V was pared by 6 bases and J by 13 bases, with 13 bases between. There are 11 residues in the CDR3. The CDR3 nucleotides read TGTGCCAGCTCGTCTGACCAGAACCAGTTCTTC. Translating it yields CASSSDQNQFF.

The CDR3 region has the DNA TGTGCCAGCAGCGTAGAGGGGACAGGGGCTTCACCCCTCCACTTT. It yields the protein CASSVEGTGASPLHF. The V and J genes are TRBV9 and TRBJ1-6; 10 positions agree with TRBD1. Germline CDR1 SGDLS, CDR2 YYNGEE. V shed 0 bases, J shed 9 bases, and the junction held 3 bases outside the gene matches. The CDR3 contains 15 residues.

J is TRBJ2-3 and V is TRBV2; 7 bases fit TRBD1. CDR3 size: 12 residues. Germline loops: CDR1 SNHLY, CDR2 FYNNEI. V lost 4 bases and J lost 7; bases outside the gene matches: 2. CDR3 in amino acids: CASSGGQNTQYF. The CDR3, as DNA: TGTGCCAGCAGTGGGGGACAGAATACGCAGTATTTT. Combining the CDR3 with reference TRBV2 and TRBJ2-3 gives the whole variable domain EPEVTQTPSHQVTQMGQEVILRCVPISNHLYFYWYRQILGQKVEFLVSFYNNEISEKSEIFDDQFSVERPDGSNFTLKIRSTKLEDSAMYFCASSGGQNTQYFGPGTRLTVL.

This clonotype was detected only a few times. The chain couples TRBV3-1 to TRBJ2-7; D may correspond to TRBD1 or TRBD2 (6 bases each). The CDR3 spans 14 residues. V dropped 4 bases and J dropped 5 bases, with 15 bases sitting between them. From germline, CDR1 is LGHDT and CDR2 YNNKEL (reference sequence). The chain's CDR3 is CASSRSGGRHEQYF. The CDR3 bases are TGTGCCAGCAGCCGAAGTGGGGGGCGTCACGAGCAGTACTTC.

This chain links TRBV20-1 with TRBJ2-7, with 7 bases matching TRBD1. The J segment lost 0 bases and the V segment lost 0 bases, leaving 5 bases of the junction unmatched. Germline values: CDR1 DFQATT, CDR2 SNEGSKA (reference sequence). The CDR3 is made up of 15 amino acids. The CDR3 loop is CSARDQTGNSYEQYF. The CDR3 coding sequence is TGCAGTGCTAGAGATCAGACAGGGAACTCCTACGAGCAGTACTTC.

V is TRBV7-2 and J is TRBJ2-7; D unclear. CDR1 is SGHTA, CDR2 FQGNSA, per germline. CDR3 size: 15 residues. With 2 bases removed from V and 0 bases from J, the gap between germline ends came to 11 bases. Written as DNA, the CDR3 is TGTGCCAGCAGCTTACTCGGCATGAGCTCCTACGAGCAGTACTTC. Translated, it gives CASSLLGMSSYEQYF.

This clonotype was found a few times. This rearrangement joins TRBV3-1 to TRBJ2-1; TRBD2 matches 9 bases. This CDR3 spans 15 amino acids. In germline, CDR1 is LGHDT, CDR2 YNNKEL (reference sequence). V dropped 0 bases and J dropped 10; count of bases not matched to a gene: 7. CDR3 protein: CASSQDLSGRGEQFF. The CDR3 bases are TGTGCCAGCAGCCAAGATCTTAGCGGGAGAGGGGAGCAGTTCTTC.

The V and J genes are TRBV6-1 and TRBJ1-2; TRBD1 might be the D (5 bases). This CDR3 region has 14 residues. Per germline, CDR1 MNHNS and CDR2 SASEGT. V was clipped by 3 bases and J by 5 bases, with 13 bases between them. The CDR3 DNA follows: TGTGCCAGCAGTGAGCCCCCGGGGGGTTATGGCTACACCTTC. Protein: CASSEPPGGYGYTF.

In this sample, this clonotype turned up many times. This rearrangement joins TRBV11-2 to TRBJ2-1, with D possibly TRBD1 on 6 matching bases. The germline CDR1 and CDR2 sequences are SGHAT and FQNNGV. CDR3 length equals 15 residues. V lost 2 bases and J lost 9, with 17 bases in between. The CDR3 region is CASSLRSQGLGEQFF. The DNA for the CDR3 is TGTGCCAGCAGCTTAAGATCACAGGGTTTGGGTGAGCAGTTCTTC.

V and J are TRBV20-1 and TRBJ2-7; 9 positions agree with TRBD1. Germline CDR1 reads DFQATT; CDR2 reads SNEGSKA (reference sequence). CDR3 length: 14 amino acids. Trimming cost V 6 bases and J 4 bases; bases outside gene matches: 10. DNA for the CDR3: TGCAGTGCCAAAAACAGGGGGCCTTCTTACGAGCAGTACTTC. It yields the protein CSAKNRGPSYEQYF.

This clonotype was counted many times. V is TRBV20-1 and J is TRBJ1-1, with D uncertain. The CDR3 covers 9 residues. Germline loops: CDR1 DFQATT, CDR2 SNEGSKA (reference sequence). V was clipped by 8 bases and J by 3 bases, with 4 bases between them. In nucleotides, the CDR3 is TGCAGTCCCGACACTGAAGCTTTCTTT. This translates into CSPDTEAFF.

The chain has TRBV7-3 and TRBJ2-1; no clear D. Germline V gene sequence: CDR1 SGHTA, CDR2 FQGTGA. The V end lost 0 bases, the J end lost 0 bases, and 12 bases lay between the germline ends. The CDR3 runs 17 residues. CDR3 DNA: TGTGCCAGCAGCTTAACTCCCTACCCTAGCTCCTACAATGAGCAGTTCTTC. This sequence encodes CASSLTPYPSSYNEQFF.

CDR3 nucleotides: TGTGCCAGCAGCGTAGTTGGTCAGGTCTACAATGAGCAGTTCTTC. Translation: CASSVVGQVYNEQFF. This rearrangement joins TRBV9 to TRBJ2-1, with D uncertain. The germline gives CDR1 SGDLS, CDR2 YYNGEE. The CDR3 is 15 residues long. V lost 0 bases and J 3 bases, leaving 10 bases between the germline ends.

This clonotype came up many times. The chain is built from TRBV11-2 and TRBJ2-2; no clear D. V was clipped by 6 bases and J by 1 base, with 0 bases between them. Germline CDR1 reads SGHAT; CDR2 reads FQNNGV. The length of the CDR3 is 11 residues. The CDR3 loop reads CASRNTGELFF. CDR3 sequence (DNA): TGTGCCAGCAGGAACACCGGGGAGCTGTTTTTT. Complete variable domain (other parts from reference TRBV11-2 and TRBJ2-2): EAGVAQSPRYKIIEKRQSVAFWCNPISGHATLYWYQQILGQGPKLLIQFQNNGVVDDSQLPKDRFSAERLKGVDSTLKIQPAKLEDSAVYLCASRNTGELFFGEGSRLTVL.

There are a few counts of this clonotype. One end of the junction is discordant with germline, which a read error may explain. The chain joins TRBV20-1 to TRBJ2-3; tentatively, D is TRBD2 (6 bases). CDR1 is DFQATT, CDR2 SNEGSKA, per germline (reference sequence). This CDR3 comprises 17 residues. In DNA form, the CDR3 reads TGCTGTGCTAGAGAGGAGGGTCGGACCCCACTCACAGATACGCAGTATTTT. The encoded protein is CCAREEGRTPLTDTQYF.

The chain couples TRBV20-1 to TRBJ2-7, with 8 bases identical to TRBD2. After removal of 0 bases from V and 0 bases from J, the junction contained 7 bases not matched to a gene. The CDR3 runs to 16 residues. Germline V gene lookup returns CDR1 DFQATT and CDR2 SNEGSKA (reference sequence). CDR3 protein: CSARERGGTLSYEQYF. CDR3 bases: TGCAGTGCTAGAGAACGGGGGGGAACCCTCTCCTACGAGCAGTACTTC.

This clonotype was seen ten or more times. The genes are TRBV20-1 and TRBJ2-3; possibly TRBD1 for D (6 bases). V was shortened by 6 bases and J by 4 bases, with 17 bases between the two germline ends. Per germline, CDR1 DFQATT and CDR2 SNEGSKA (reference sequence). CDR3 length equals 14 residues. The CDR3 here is CSATEGRGADTQYF. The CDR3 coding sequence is TGCAGTGCCACAGAGGGCAGGGGTGCAGATACGCAGTATTTT.

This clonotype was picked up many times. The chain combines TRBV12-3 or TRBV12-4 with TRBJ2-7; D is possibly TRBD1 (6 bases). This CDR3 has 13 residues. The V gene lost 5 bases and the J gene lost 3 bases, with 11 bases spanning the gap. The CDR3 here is CASSLLQGYEQYF. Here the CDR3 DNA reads TGTGCCAGCAGTCTCCTACAGGGCTACGAGCAGTACTTC.